This T cell receptor beta chain was sequenced during a study of siplizumab effects on memory and regulatory T cells. The repertoire was sequenced with immunoSEQ multiplex PCR; TCRdb's copy has only in-frame clones and lacks some. The sample carries roughly 69,000 clones, approximately 87% recorded once. CDR3 length equals 16 residues. With 2 bases removed from V and 4 bases from J, the gap between germline ends came to 18 bases. Germline CDR1 and CDR2: SGHDT and YYEEEE. The chain combines TRBV5-6 with TRBJ1-2, with D possibly being TRBD1 (6 bases). The receptor's source is a human donor in good health. The specimen was memory CD4+ T cells sorted from blood. This chain's CDR3 is CASSLDSRGQFYGYTF. The CDR3 DNA follows: TGTGCCAGCAGCTTAGATTCACGGGGGCAGTTCTATGGCTACACCTTC.